This T cell receptor (beta chain) is drawn from a study of siplizumab effects on memory and regulatory T cells. Assay used: immunoSEQ multiplex PCR; TCRdb lists only in-frame clones, some missing. The sample has about 100,000 clones; around 94% are singletons. CDR3 length: 18 residues. V lost 5 bases and J lost 1; bases outside the gene matches: 11. CDR1 and CDR2 from the germline V gene are SGHVS and FQNEAQ. This TCR was recovered from a human donor in good health. Sequencing was performed on Tregs sorted from blood. The chain is built from TRBV7-8 and TRBJ2-4; the match to TRBD2 covers 10 bases. The CDR3 region has the DNA TGTGCCAGCAGCCGACTAAAGACTAGCGGGTTGGCCAAAAACATTCAGTACTTC. Residues: CASSRLKTSGLAKNIQYF. Full variable domain (rest looked up from reference TRBV7-8 and TRBJ2-4): GAGVSQSPRYKVAKRGQDVALRCDPISGHVSLFWYQQALGQGPEFLTYFQNEAQLDKSGLPSDRFFAERPEGSVSTLKIQRTQQEDSAVYLCASSRLKTSGLAKNIQYFGAGTRLSVL.